The 27 T cell receptor beta chains presented below share a single source sample, sequenced in a study of identical twins. Via MiXCR, TCRdb re-called the 5' RACE reads, giving one row per CDR3 protein. The sample holds about 240,000 distinct CDR3 sequences, 10% to 15% seen once. This same sample was also taken into another study, of yellow fever vaccine responses in identical twins.

Material for sequencing was memory (CD45RO+) T cells sorted from blood. Receptor source: a young woman in good health.

The chain joins TRBV20-1 to TRBJ2-1; possibly TRBD2 for D (5 bases). Germline-derived CDR1 and CDR2 are DFQATT and SNEGSKA (reference sequence). The CDR3 runs 15 residues. The V end lost 1 base, the J end lost 8 bases, and 18 bases lay between the germline ends. The CDR3 region has the DNA TGCAGTGCTAGAGGAGGAGCCAAGGGAGAGGATGAGCAGTTCTTC. Translation gives CSARGGAKGEDEQFF.

V is TRBV2 and J is TRBJ2-1; D uncertain. The length of the CDR3 is 11 residues. The germline V gene has CDR1 SNHLY and CDR2 FYNNEI. V was trimmed by 6 bases and J by 8 bases, leaving 8 bases between them. CDR3 in amino acids: CASRISDEQFF. The CDR3 DNA sequence: TGTGCCAGCAGAATCTCGGATGAGCAGTTCTTC. The full variable domain, its missing parts supplied by reference TRBV2 and TRBJ2-1, is EPEVTQTPSHQVTQMGQEVILRCVPISNHLYFYWYRQILGQKVEFLVSFYNNEISEKSEIFDDQFSVERPDGSNFTLKIRSTKLEDSAMYFCASRISDEQFFGPGTRLTVL.

As to this clonotype: A junction end diverges from the germline sequence, so it may reflect a read error. The chain has TRBV7-7 and TRBJ1-1, with D hard to call. The CDR3 covers 13 residues. The V gene's germline CDR1 is SSHAT and CDR2 FNYEAQ (reference sequence). DNA for the CDR3: TGTGCTAGCAGACCGTTGGCGAACACTGAAGCTTTCTTT. This translates into CASRPLANTEAFF.

The chain has TRBV9 and TRBJ2-1; D ambiguous. Trimming took off 0 bases at V and 10 bases at J, with 11 bases between the two ends. Germline V gives CDR1 SGDLS, CDR2 YYNGEE. CDR3 length equals 13 residues. CDR3 loop: CASSVGLAKEQFF. The CDR3 DNA follows: TGTGCCAGCAGCGTAGGGCTCGCTAAGGAGCAGTTCTTC.

There are many counts of this clonotype. This chain connects TRBV6-5 to TRBJ1-6, with a weak D call TRBD1 (6 bases). Germline CDR1 reads MNHEY; CDR2 reads SVGAGI. Trimming cost V 2 bases and J 8 bases, with 10 bases left between them. The CDR3 spans 14 residues. As DNA, the CDR3 is TGTGCCAGCAGTTACGGACAGAAGGATTCACCCCTCCACTTT. This gives the protein CASSYGQKDSPLHF.

This clonotype was picked up many times. This sequence joins TRBV6-2 or TRBV6-3 and TRBJ2-7, with 8 bases lining up with TRBD1. Germline trimming cut 6 bases from V and 3 bases from J; bases unmatched to any gene: 16. Germline V gene sequence: CDR1 MNHEY, CDR2 SVGEGT. CDR3 length: 17 amino acids. As DNA, the CDR3 is TGTGCCAGCAGCAGACTGACCGACAGGGGACCCCTCTACGAGCAGTACTTC. It specifies CASSRLTDRGPLYEQYF.

In this sample, this clonotype turned up a few times. The rearrangement joins TRBV20-1 to TRBJ2-3; D uncertain. Germline CDR1 reads DFQATT; CDR2 reads SNEGSKA (reference sequence). Trimming removed 2 bases from V and 2 bases from J, with 5 bases in between. This CDR3 contains 12 residues. The CDR3 region is CSARIVTDTQYF. CDR3 bases: TGCAGTGCTAGAATAGTCACAGATACGCAGTATTTT.

There are many counts of this clonotype. CDR3 coding DNA: TGCAGCGTTGAAGGGTTCGGGAACTACGAGCAGTACTTC. Amino acids: CSVEGFGNYEQYF. This chain connects TRBV29-1 to TRBJ2-7, with D tentatively TRBD2 (5 bases). CDR3 size: 13 residues. Trimming removed 1 base from V and 3 bases from J, with 10 bases in between. Germline-derived CDR1 and CDR2 are SQVTM and ANQGSEA.

This sequence joins TRBV28 and TRBJ2-7; TRBD2 is a possible D gene (6 bases). This CDR3 contains 15 residues. V was trimmed by 3 bases and J by 3 bases, leaving 15 bases between them. Germline V gives CDR1 MDHEN, CDR2 SYDVKM. In DNA form, the CDR3 reads TGTGCCAGCAGTTTTGGGGGGACGGATGTCTACGAGCAGTACTTC. Its translation is CASSFGGTDVYEQYF. The full variable domain, with the rest looked up from reference TRBV28 and TRBJ2-7, is DVKVTQSSRYLVKRTGEKVFLECVQDMDHENMFWYRQDPGLGLRLIYFSYDVKMKEKGDIPEGYSVSREKKERFSLILESASTNQTSMYLCASSFGGTDVYEQYFGPGTRLTVT.

V and J are TRBV10-2 and TRBJ1-1; D is undetermined. V lost 0 bases to trimming and J lost 1 base, with 12 bases between them. The CDR3 consists of 16 residues. The germline V gene encodes CDR1 WSHSY and CDR2 SAAADI. In DNA form, the CDR3 reads TGCGCCAGCAGTGAGTCGACTCGGAACGAGAACACTGAAGCTTTCTTT. It is translated as CASSESTRNENTEAFF.

This clonotype was found a few times. The gene calls are TRBV11-2 and TRBJ1-2; TRBD1 matches 7 bases. In germline, CDR1 is SGHAT, CDR2 FQNNGV. J gave up 3 bases and V 5 bases, and 6 bases lay outside the gene matches. The CDR3 runs to 14 residues. CDR3 loop: CASSRSTGDYGYTF. Here the CDR3 DNA reads TGTGCCAGCAGCCGATCCACAGGGGACTATGGCTACACCTTC.

There are a few counts of this clonotype. J is TRBJ1-2 and V is TRBV7-2, with D maybe TRBD1 (5 bases). The germline V gene has CDR1 SGHTA and CDR2 FQGNSA. The CDR3 has 15 residues. The germline V and J ends were trimmed by 5 bases and 0 bases, with 13 bases remaining between them. The CDR3 reads CASSKGWTTNYGYTF. CDR3 sequence (DNA): TGTGCCAGCAGCAAGGGTTGGACAACTAACTATGGCTACACCTTC.

At least ten counts were recorded for this clonotype. V usage is TRBV20-1 and J usage is TRBJ1-4; 9 nucleotides align to TRBD1. J was trimmed by 7 bases and V by 5 bases; bases with no gene match: 8. Germline CDR1 is DFQATT and CDR2 is SNEGSKA (reference sequence). The CDR3 loop spans 14 amino acids. The CDR3 sequence: CSAGRTGVGEKLFF. The CDR3 DNA reads as TGCAGTGCTGGACGGACAGGGGTGGGTGAAAAACTGTTTTTT.

The V call is TRBV20-1, the J call TRBJ2-3; weak D call: TRBD1 (6 bases). CDR1 and CDR2 (germline): DFQATT, SNEGSKA (reference sequence). This CDR3 has 18 amino acids. V was shortened by 0 bases and J by 4 bases, with 23 bases between the two germline ends. For the CDR3, the DNA is TGCAGTGCTAGAGATAGTGGCACGGGCAGGGGATCCCCAGATACGCAGTATTTT. This encodes CSARDSGTGRGSPDTQYF.

This clonotype has just a few counts. The chain joins TRBV19 to TRBJ2-2; tentatively, D is TRBD1 (6 bases). The CDR3 runs to 15 residues. Germline assignment: CDR1 LNHDA and CDR2 SQIVND (reference sequence). Trimming cost V 4 bases and J 2 bases, with 11 bases left between them. CDR3 nucleotide sequence: TGTGCCAGTAGTAAAGAACAGGGAAACACCGGGGAGCTGTTTTTT. This gives the protein CASSKEQGNTGELFF.

This clonotype occurred many times. The J gene is TRBJ2-2, the V gene TRBV11-2, with 7 nucleotides matching TRBD2. The CDR3 loop spans 15 amino acids. The germline gives CDR1 SGHAT, CDR2 FQNNGV. Germline trimming cut 5 bases from V and 5 bases from J; bases unmatched to any gene: 8. For the CDR3, the DNA is TGTGCCAGCAGCGCCCCACTAGCGCGAACCGGGGAGCTGTTTTTT. Translation: CASSAPLARTGELFF.

This clonotype came up a few times. The chain has TRBV4-1 and TRBJ1-1; maybe TRBD1 (6 bases). Trimming shortened V by 3 bases and J by 8 bases, and 16 bases separated the two germline ends. Germline CDR1 MGHRA, CDR2 YSYEKL. The CDR3 has 14 residues. CDR3 nucleotides: TGCGCCAGCAGCCAGGGGGTTACAGGGACCGAAGCTTTCTTT. This encodes CASSQGVTGTEAFF.

This clonotype occurred a few times. The V call is TRBV11-1, the J call TRBJ2-1; TRBD1 agrees at 10 bases. CDR3 size: 17 residues. Germline V lookup: CDR1 SGHAT, CDR2 FQDESV (reference sequence). Trimming cost V 5 bases and J 1 base; bases outside gene matches: 8. The CDR3: CASSPRTGGISYNEQFF. In DNA form, the CDR3 reads TGTGCCAGCAGCCCCCGGACAGGGGGGATATCCTACAATGAGCAGTTCTTC.

This chain links TRBV3-1 with TRBJ2-1, with unresolved D. The CDR3 is made up of 16 amino acids. Trimming left V 1 base short and J 0 bases short, with 10 bases between. Germline CDR1 reads LGHDT; CDR2 reads YNNKEL (reference sequence). The CDR3 sequence is CASSQALDSSYNEQFF. The CDR3 DNA reads TGTGCCAGCAGCCAAGCTTTAGATAGCTCCTACAATGAGCAGTTCTTC.

The rearrangement links TRBV25-1 to TRBJ2-1, with TRBD1 as a possible D gene (5 bases). Germline lookup yields CDR1 MGHDK and CDR2 SYGVNS. The CDR3 has 12 residues. Trimming pared 6 bases from V and 4 bases from J, leaving 7 bases between. CDR3 loop: CASRGVYNEQFF. In nucleotides, the CDR3 is TGTGCCAGCAGAGGGGTTTACAATGAGCAGTTCTTC.

CDR3 bases: TGTGCCAGCAGTGACGGTCAGGGAAAGACCCAGTACTTC. Translated, it gives CASSDGQGKTQYF. V is TRBV2 and J is TRBJ2-5, with D perhaps TRBD1 (5 bases). This CDR3 is 13 amino acids long. CDR1 is SNHLY, CDR2 FYNNEI, per germline. V gave up 3 bases and J gave up 6 bases, with 11 bases separating them.

This clonotype was picked up a small number of times. This chain uses TRBV12-3 or TRBV12-4 with TRBJ1-1; no reliable D call. V lost 1 base and J lost 1, with 10 bases in between. The CDR3 extends over 15 amino acids. Here the CDR3 DNA reads TGTGCCAGCAGTTTAGGCAGTTGGGCGAACACTGAAGCTTTCTTT. The encoded protein is CASSLGSWANTEAFF.

This rearrangement joins TRBV20-1 to TRBJ2-5; a weak D match, TRBD2 (5 bases). The ends were cut back, 0 bases at V and 5 bases at J, with 19 bases in the middle. The V gene's germline CDR1 is DFQATT and CDR2 SNEGSKA (reference sequence). This CDR3 has 16 residues. The CDR3 bases are TGCAGTGCTAGAGATCGATCGGCAGCGTCGGGGGAGACCCAGTACTTC. It translates to CSARDRSAASGETQYF.

This clonotype was found a few times. The chain combines TRBV18 with TRBJ2-5; weak D call: TRBD2 (8 bases). V was clipped by 3 bases and J by 3 bases, with 14 bases between them. The germline gives CDR1 KGHSH, CDR2 LQKENI. This CDR3 has 15 amino acids. The CDR3, as DNA: TGTGCCAGCTCACCCCGGGAGGGGGCTAAAGAGACCCAGTACTTC. This translates into CASSPREGAKETQYF.

The J gene is TRBJ1-2, the V gene TRBV27; D is possibly TRBD1 (6 bases). CDR3 size: 15 residues. Germline V gene sequence: CDR1 MNHEY, CDR2 SMNVEV (reference sequence). Trimming left V 5 bases short and J 7 bases short, with 20 bases between. The CDR3 here is CASSPLDHRAAGYTF. The CDR3 DNA reads as TGTGCCAGCAGTCCCCTTGATCACAGGGCGGCTGGCTACACCTTC.

The rearrangement uses TRBV11-1 and TRBJ2-3; either TRBD1 or TRBD2 may supply D (5 bases each). Trimming cost V 8 bases and J 10 bases, with 19 bases left between them. Germline CDR1 reads SGHAT; CDR2 reads FQDESV (reference sequence). The CDR3 spans 13 residues. The CDR3 region has the DNA TGTGCCAGCCGACTACACACAGGCAGCGCGCAGTATTTT. Translating it yields CASRLHTGSAQYF.

V usage is TRBV27 and J usage is TRBJ2-2; 8 bases are a match to TRBD1. With 5 bases clipped from V and 6 bases from J, the junction kept 20 bases outside the gene matches. Germline V CDR1 and CDR2: MNHEY, SMNVEV (reference sequence). The CDR3 runs 19 residues. CDR3 residues: CASSPETPGGFVYAGELFF. The CDR3 DNA sequence: TGTGCCAGCAGTCCTGAAACACCAGGGGGCTTCGTATATGCCGGGGAGCTGTTTTTT.